The sequence of this TCR beta chain was determined in a study of blood T cells in healthy people across ages. Study at large: Using template switching, researchers captured about one barcoded beta molecule for each two T cells.

Next came a second PCR, run for roughly 6 to 11 cycles, which used a sample-barcoded 5' primer along with a J-beta primer mix. Researchers report that each sample yielded at least 3 million CDR3-containing paired-end reads. A single record per CDR3 protein comes from TCRdb applying MiXCR to the 5' RACE reads. The sample lists about 1.4 million distinct CDR3 sequences, 55% to 75% seen once, with over 5.5% in the top ten. Trimming pared 3 bases from V and 7 bases from J, leaving 10 bases between. The germline CDR1 and CDR2 sequences are ENHRY and SYGVKD. The CDR3 loop spans 13 amino acids. General study points: In long-lived donors, naive CD4+ cell counts and diversity exceeded those of aged donors. The recorded TCR beta diversity per million T cells decreased in a roughly linear manner with age.

A few counts support this clonotype. No antigen is known for it. This clonotype was obtained from a man between 18 and 29 years old in good health. The J gene is TRBJ1-5, the V gene TRBV10-3; D gene uncertain. Sequences were obtained from blood. CDR3 coding DNA: TGTGCCATCAGTGAAGGGTACGGGCAGCCCCAGCATTTT. Translating it yields CAISEGYGQPQHF.